The sequence of this T cell receptor beta chain was determined in a study of T cell responses to AZD1222 COVID-19 vaccine. From germline, CDR1 is MDHEN and CDR2 SYDVKM. The CDR3 sequence is 12 residues long. As regards this clone: What it binds is not known.

The study, taken as a whole, reports: There were vaccine-associated CD4 TCRs across spike, dominant at 160-218 and 743-854.

The assay was immunoSEQ multiplex PCR, and TCRdb's table has in-frame clones only and misses some. The data show about 150,000 clones, around nine tenths seen once. The specimen was peripheral blood, collected on day 0 of AZD1222 vaccination. The chain joins TRBV28 to TRBJ2-2; 12 nucleotides line up with TRBD2. This TCR came from an adult in good health. The CDR3 here is CAGTSGTGELFF. The CDR3 nucleotides are TGTGCAGGGACTAGCGGGACCGGGGAGCTGTTTTTT.